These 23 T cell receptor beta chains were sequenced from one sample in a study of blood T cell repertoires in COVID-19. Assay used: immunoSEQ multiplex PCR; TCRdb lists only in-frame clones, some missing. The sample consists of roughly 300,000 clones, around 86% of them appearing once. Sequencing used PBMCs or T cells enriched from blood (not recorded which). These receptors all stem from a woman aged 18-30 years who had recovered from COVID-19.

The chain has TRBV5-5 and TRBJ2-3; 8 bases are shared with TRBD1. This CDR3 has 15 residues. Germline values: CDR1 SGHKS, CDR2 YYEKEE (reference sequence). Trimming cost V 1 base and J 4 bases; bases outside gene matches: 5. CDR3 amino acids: CASSLLGQVSDTQYF. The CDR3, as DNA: TGTGCCAGCAGCTTGCTGGGACAGGTTTCAGATACGCAGTATTTT.

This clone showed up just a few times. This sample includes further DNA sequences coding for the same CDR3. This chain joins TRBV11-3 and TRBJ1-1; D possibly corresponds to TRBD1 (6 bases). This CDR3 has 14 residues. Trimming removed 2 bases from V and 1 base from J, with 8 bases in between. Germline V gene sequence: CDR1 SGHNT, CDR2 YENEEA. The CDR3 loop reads CASSLSGENTEAFF. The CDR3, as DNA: TGTGCCAGCAGCTTATCAGGGGAGAACACTGAAGCTTTCTTT.

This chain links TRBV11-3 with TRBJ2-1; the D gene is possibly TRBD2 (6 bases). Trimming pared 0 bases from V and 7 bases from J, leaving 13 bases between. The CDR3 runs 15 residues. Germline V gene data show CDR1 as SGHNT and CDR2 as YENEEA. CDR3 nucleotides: TGTGCCAGCAGCTTAGACGGCGGGACCCAAAATGAGCAGTTCTTC. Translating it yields CASSLDGGTQNEQFF.

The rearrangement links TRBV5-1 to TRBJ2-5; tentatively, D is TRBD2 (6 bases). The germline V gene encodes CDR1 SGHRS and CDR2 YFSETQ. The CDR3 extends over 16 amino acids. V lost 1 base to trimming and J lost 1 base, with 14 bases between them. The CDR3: CASSLSGELSQETQYF. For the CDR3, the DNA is TGCGCCAGCAGCTTGTCGGGAGAACTTTCCCAAGAGACCCAGTACTTC.

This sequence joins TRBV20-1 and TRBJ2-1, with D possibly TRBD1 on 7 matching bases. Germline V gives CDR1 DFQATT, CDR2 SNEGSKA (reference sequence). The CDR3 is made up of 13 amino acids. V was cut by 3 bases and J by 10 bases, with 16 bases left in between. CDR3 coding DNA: TGCAGTGCTAGTCTAGCGAGGGGGCGGGAGCAGTTCTTC. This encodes CSASLARGREQFF.

The CDR3 bases are TGTGCCAGCAGCCAAGTGGGGCTTTATGGCTACACCTTC. Translated, it gives CASSQVGLYGYTF. The chain combines TRBV11-2 with TRBJ1-2; possibly TRBD1 for D (5 bases). Per germline, CDR1 SGHAT and CDR2 FQNNGV. The CDR3 is 13 residues long. V gave up 5 bases and J gave up 5 bases, with 12 bases separating them.

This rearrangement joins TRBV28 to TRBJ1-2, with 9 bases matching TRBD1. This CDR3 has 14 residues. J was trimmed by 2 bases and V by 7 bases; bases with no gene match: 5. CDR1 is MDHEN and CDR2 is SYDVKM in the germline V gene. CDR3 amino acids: CASTTGGANYGYTF. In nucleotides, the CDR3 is TGTGCCAGCACCACAGGGGGCGCAAACTATGGCTACACCTTC.

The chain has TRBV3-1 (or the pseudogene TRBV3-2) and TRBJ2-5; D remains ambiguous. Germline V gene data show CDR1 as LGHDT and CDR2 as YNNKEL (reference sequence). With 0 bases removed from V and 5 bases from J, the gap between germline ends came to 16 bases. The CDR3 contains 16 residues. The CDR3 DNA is TGTGCCAGCAGCCAAGATAGGAGACCCATTGTCGAGACCCAGTACTTC. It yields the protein CASSQDRRPIVETQYF.

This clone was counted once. The CDR3 region is CASSDRGHYEQYF. The CDR3 nucleotides read TGTGCCAGCTCCGACAGGGGCCACTACGAGCAGTACTTC. The chain carries TRBV7-8 and TRBJ2-7; the match to TRBD1 covers 8 bases. The CDR3 extends over 13 amino acids. The V gene's germline CDR1 is SGHVS and CDR2 FQNEAQ. The ends lost 8 bases at V and 3 bases at J; junction bases unmatched: 6. Based on the CDR3 plus reference TRBV7-8 and TRBJ2-7, the full variable domain is GAGVSQSPRYKVAKRGQDVALRCDPISGHVSLFWYQQALGQGPEFLTYFQNEAQLDKSGLPSDRFFAERPEGSVSTLKIQRTQQEDSAVYLCASSDRGHYEQYFGPGTRLTVT.

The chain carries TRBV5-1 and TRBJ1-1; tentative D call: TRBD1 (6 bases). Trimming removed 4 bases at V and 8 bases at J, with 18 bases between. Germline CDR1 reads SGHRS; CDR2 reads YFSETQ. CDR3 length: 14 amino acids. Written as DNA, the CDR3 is TGCGCCAGCAGCAGAGGAACAGGGTTTGTCGAAGCTTTCTTT. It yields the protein CASSRGTGFVEAFF.

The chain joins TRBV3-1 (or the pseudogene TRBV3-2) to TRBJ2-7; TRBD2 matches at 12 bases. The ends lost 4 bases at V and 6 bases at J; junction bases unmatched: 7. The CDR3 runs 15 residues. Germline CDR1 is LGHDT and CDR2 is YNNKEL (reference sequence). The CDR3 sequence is CASSRLTSGSGEQYF. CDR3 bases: TGTGCCAGCAGCCGCCTGACTAGCGGGAGTGGCGAGCAGTACTTC.

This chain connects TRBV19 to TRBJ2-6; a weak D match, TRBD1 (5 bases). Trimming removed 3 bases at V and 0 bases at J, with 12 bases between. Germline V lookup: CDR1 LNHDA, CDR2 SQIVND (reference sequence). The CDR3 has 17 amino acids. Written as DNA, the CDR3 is TGTGCCAGTAGTATGAACGACAGAGGCTCTGGGGCCAACGTCCTGACTTTC. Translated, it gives CASSMNDRGSGANVLTF. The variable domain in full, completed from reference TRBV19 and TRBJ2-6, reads DGGITQSPKYLFRKEGQNVTLSCEQNLNHDAMYWYRQDPGQGLRLIYYSQIVNDFQKGDIAEGYSVSREKKESFPLTVTSAQKNPTAFYLCASSMNDRGSGANVLTFGAGSRLTVL.

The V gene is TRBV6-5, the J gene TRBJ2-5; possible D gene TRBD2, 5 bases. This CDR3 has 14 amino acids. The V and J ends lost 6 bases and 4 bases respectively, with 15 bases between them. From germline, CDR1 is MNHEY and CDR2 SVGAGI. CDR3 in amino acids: CASSLNGVRETQYF. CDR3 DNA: TGTGCCAGCAGCCTTAACGGGGTACGAGAGACCCAGTACTTC.

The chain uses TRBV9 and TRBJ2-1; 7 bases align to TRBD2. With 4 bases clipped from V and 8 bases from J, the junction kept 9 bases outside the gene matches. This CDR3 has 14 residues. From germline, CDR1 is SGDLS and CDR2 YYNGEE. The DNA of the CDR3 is TGTGCCAGCAGCCATGGACTAGGAATCGATGAGCAGTTCTTC. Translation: CASSHGLGIDEQFF. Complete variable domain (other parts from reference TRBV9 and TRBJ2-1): DSGVTQTPKHLITATGQRVTLRCSPRSGDLSVYWYQQSLDQGLQFLIQYYNGEERAKGNILERFSAQQFPDLHSELNLSSLELGDSALYFCASSHGLGIDEQFFGPGTRLTVL.

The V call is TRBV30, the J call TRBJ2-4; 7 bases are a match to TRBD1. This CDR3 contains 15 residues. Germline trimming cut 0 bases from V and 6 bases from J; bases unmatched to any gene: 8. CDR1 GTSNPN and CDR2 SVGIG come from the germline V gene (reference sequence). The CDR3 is CAWSVMTGRGNIQYF. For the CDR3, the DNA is TGTGCCTGGAGTGTAATGACAGGGAGAGGAAACATTCAGTACTTC.

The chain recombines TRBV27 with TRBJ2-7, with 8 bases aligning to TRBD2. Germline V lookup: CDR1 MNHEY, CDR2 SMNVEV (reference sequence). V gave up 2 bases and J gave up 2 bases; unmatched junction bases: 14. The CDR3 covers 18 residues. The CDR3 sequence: CASSLPAVAGGTTYEQYF. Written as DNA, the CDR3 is TGTGCCAGCAGTTTACCCGCCGTGGCGGGGGGCACCACCTACGAGCAGTACTTC.

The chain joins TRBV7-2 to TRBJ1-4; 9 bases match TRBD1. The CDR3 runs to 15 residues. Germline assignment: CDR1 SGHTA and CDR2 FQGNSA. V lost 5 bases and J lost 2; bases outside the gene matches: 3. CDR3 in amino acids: CASSRTGATNEKLFF. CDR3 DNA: TGTGCCAGCAGCAGGACAGGGGCCACTAATGAAAAACTGTTTTTT.

DNA of the CDR3: TGTGCCACCCAGGAAGGACAGGGCACTCAGCCCCAGCATTTT. Protein product: CATQEGQGTQPQHF. The V call is TRBV10-3, the J call TRBJ1-5; 8 nucleotides line up with TRBD1. The CDR3 spans 14 residues. The germline CDR1 and CDR2 sequences are ENHRY and SYGVKD. V lost 10 bases to trimming and J lost 6 bases; unmatched junction nucleotides: 11.

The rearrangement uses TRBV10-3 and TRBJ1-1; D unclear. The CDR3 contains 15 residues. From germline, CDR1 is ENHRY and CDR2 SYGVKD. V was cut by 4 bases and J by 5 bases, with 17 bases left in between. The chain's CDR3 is CAISGGLGRETEAFF. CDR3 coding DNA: TGTGCCATCAGTGGAGGTCTAGGGAGGGAGACTGAAGCTTTCTTT.

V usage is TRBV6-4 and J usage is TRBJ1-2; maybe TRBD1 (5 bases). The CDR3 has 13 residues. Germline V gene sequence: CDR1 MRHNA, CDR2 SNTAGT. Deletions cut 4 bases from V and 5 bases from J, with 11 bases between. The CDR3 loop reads CASSAGGRYGYTF. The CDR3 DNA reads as TGTGCCAGCAGTGCGGGGGGTCGATATGGCTACACCTTC.

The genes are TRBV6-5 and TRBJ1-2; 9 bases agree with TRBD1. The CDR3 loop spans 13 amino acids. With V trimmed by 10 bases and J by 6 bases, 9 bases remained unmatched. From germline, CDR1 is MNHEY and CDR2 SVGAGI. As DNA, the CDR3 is TGTGCCATTACAGGGGGCGTATGGCATGGCTACACCTTC. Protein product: CAITGGVWHGYTF.

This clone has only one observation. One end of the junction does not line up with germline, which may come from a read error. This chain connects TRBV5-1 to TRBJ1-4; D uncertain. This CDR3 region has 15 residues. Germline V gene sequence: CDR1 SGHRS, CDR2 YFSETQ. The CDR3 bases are TGCGCCAGCAGCTTTGGGCAGTCAACCAATGAAAAACTGTTTTTT. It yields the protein CASSFGQSTNEKLFF.

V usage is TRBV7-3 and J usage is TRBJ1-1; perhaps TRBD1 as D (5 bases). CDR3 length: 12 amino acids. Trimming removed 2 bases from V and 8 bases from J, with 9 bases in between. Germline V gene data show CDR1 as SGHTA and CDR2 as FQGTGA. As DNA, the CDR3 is TGTGCCAGCAGCTTATACGGGGGGGAAGCTTTCTTT. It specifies CASSLYGGEAFF.